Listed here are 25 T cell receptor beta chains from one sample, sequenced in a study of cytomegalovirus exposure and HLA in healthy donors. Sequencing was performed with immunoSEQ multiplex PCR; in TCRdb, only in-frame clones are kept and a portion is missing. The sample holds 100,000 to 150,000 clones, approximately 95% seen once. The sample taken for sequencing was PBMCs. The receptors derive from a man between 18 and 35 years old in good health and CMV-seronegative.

CDR3 protein: CARRPVPTSGSLNEQYF. The CDR3 DNA is TGTGCCAGAAGGCCCGTCCCCACTAGCGGGAGTCTTAACGAGCAGTACTTC. The chain couples TRBV5-3 to TRBJ2-7; 11 bases match TRBD2. TRBV5-3 is flagged as an ORF with uncertain function. The CDR3 spans 17 residues. V lost 5 bases, J lost 5 bases, and 15 bases stayed unmatched.

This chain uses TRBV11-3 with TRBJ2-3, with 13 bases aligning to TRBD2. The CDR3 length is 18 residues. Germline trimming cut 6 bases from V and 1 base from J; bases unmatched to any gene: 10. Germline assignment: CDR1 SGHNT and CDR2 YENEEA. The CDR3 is CASRKGLAGVRGTDTQYF. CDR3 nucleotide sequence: TGTGCCAGCAGAAAAGGACTAGCGGGAGTTCGAGGCACAGATACGCAGTATTTT.

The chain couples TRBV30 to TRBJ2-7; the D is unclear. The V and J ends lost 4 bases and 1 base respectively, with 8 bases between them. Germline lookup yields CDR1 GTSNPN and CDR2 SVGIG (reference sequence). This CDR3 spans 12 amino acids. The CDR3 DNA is TGTGCCTGGAACGGTGATTCCTACGAGCAGTACTTC. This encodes CAWNGDSYEQYF.

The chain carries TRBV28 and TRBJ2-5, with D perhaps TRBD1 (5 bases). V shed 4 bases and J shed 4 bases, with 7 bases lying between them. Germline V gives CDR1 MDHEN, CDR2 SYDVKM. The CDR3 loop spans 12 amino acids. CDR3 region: CASSSRGETQYF. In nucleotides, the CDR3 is TGTGCCAGCAGTTCAAGGGGAGAGACCCAGTACTTC.

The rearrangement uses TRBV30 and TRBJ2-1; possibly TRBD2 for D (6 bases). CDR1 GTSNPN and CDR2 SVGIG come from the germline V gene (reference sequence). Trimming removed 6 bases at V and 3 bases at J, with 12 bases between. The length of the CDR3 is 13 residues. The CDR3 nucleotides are TGTGCCTGCCGTCCCGGGAGCTACAATGAGCAGTTCTTC. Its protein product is CACRPGSYNEQFF. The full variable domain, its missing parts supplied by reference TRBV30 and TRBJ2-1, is SQTIHQWPATLVQPVGSPLSLECTVEGTSNPNLYWYRQAAGRGLQLLFYSVGIGQISSEVPQNLSASRPQDRQFILSSKKLLLSDSGFYLCACRPGSYNEQFFGPGTRLTVL.

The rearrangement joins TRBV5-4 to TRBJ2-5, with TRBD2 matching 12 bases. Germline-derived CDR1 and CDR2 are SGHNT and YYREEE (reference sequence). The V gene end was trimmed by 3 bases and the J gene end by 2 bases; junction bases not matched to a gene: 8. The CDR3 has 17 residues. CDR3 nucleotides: TGTGCCAGCAGCTCGGGTACTGGACTAGCGGGGCAAGAGACCCAGTACTTC. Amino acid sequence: CASSSGTGLAGQETQYF.

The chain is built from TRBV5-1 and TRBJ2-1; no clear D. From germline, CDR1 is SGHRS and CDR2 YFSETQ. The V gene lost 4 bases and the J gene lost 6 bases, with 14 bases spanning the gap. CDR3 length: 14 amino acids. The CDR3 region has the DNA TGCGCCAGCAGCCGTAGGCCAGGATCCAATGAGCAGTTCTTC. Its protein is CASSRRPGSNEQFF.

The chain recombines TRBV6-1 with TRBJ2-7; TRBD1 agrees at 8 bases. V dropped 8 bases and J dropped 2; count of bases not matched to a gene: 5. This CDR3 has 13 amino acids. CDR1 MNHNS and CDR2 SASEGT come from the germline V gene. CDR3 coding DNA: TGTGCCAGCCGTCGGACAGGGCCCTACGAGCAGTACTTC. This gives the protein CASRRTGPYEQYF.

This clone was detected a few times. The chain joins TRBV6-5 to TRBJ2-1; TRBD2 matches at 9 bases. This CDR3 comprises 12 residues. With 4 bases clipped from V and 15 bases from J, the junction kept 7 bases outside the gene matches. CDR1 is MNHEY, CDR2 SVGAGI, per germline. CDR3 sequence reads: CASSSLGGGGFF. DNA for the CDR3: TGTGCCAGCAGTTCCCTAGGCGGGGGGGGGTTCTTC.

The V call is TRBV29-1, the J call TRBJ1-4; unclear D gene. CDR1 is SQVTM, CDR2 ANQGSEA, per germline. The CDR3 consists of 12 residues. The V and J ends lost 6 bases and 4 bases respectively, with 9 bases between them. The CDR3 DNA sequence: TGCAGCGTCCAGCGCGGTAATGAAAAACTGTTTTTT. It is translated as CSVQRGNEKLFF.

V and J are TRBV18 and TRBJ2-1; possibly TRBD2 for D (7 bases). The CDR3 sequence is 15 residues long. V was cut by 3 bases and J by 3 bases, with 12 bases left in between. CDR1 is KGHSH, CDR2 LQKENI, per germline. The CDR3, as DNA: TGTGCCAGCTCACCTGGCGGGGGCATCTACAATGAGCAGTTCTTC. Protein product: CASSPGGGIYNEQFF.

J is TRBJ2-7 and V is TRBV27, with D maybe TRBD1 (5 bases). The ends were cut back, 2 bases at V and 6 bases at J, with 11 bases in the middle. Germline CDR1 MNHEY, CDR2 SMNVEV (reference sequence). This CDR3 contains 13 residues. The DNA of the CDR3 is TGTGCCAGCAGTTTAGGGGCGATGTGCGAGCAGTACTTC. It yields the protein CASSLGAMCEQYF.

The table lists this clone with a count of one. CDR3 loop: CASSLVLAGVDEQFF. The CDR3 nucleotides read TGTGCCAGCAGCTTAGTGCTAGCGGGAGTGGATGAGCAGTTCTTC. The chain couples TRBV7-9 to TRBJ2-1, with 10 bases lining up with TRBD2. J lost 8 bases, V lost 1 base, and 5 bases had no gene match. The CDR3 consists of 15 residues. Germline V CDR1 and CDR2: SEHNR, FQNEAQ (reference sequence).

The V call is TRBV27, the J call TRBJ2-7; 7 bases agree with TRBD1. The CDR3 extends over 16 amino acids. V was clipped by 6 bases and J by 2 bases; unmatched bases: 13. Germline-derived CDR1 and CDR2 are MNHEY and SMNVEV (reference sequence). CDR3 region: CASRRFTGTDPYEQYF. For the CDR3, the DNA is TGTGCCAGCAGGCGATTCACCGGGACAGACCCCTACGAGCAGTACTTC.

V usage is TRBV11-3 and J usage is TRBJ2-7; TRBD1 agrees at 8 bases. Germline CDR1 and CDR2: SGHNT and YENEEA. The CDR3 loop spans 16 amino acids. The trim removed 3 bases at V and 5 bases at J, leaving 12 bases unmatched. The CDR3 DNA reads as TGTGCCAGCAGCTTGGGAAAAGGACAGGGAGAGGACGAGCAGTACTTC. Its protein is CASSLGKGQGEDEQYF. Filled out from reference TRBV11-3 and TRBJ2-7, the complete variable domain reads EAGVVQSPRYKIIEKKQPVAFWCNPISGHNTLYWYLQNLGQGPELLIRYENEEAVDDSQLPKDRFSAERLKGVDSTLKIQPAELGDSAVYLCASSLGKGQGEDEQYFGPGTRLTVT.

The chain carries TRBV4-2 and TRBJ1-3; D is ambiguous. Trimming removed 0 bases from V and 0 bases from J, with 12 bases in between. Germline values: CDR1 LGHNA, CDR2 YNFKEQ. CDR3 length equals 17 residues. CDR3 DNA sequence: TGTGCCAGCAGCCAAGATATGCGTACTTACTCTGGAAACACCATATATTTT. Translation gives CASSQDMRTYSGNTIYF.

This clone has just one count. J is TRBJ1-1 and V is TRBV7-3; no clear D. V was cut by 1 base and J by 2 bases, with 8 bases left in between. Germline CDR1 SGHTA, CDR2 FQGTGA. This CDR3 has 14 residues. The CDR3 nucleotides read TGTGCCAGCAGCTTAAGTGGCCCTAACACTGAAGCTTTCTTT. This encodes CASSLSGPNTEAFF.

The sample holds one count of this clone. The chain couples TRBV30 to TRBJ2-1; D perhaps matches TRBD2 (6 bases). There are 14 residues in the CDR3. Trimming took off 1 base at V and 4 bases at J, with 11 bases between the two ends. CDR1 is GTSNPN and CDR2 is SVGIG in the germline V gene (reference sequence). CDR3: CAWSGGDSYNEQFF. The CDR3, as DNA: TGTGCCTGGAGTGGCGGGGACTCTTACAATGAGCAGTTCTTC.

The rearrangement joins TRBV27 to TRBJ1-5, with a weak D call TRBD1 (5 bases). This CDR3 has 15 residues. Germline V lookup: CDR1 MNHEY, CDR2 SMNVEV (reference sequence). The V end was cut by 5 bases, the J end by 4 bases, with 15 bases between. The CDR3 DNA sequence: TGTGCCAGCAGTAGGTCCGGGACTGCGAATCAGCCCCAGCATTTT. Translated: CASSRSGTANQPQHF.

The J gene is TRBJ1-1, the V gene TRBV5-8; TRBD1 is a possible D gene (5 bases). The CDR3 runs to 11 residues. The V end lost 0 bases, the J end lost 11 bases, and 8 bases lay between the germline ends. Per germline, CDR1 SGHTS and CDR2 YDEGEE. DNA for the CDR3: TGTGCCAGCAGCTTGGGGAGACAGGCTTTCTTT. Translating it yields CASSLGRQAFF.

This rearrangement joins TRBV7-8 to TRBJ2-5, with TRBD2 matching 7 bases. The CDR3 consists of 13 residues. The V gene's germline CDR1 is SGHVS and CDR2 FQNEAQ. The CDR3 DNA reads TGTGCTTCCTTCCCAGCGGGGTCAGAGACCCAGTACTTC. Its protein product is CASFPAGSETQYF.

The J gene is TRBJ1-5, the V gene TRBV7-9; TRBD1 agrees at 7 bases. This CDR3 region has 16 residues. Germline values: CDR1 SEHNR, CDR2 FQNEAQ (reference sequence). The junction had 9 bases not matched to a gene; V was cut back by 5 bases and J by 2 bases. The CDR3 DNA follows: TGTGCCAGCAGCGCCGACAGGGTAGTGGGCAATCAGCCCCAGCATTTT. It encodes CASSADRVVGNQPQHF.

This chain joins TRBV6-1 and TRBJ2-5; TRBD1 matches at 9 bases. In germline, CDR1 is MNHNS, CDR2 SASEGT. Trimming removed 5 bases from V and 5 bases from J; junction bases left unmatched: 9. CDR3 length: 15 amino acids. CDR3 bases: TGTGCCAGCAGTCCCCTGGGACAGGGATGGGAGACCCAGTACTTC. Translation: CASSPLGQGWETQYF.

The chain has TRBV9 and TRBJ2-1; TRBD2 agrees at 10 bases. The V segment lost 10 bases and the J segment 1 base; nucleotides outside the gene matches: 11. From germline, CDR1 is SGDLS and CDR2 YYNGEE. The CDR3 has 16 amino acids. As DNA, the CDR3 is TGTGCCTCCTCCTTGTCAGCGGGAGGGTCCTACAATGAGCAGTTCTTC. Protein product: CASSLSAGGSYNEQFF.

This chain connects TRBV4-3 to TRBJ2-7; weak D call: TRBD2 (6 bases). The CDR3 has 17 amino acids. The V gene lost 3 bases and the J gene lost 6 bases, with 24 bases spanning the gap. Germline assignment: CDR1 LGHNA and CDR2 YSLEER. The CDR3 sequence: CASSQELLGDLGVEQYF. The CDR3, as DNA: TGCGCCAGCAGCCAGGAACTTTTAGGGGACTTAGGGGTCGAGCAGTACTTC.